The T cell receptor beta chain under discussion was sequenced for a study of identical twins. The CDR3 has 16 residues. Trimming cost V 0 bases and J 2 bases; bases outside gene matches: 5. The germline V gene encodes CDR1 SGHRS and CDR2 YFSETQ. TCRdb re-called the 5' RACE reads through MiXCR, storing one row per CDR3 protein. Altogether hundreds of thousands of distinct CDR3 sequences are present, around 8.1% being singletons, with the ten largest covering more than 1.5%. These data were also filed under a second study, of yellow fever vaccine responses in identical twins. As reported in that work: Twins showed a vaccine T cell response that reportedly seemed partly convergent, partly personalized.

The V gene is TRBV5-1, the J gene TRBJ2-5, with 9 bases lining up with TRBD2. The specimen sequenced was memory (CD45RO+) T cells sorted from blood. This sequence was found in a woman under 30 in good health. This CDR3 is CASSLGGTSSQETQYF. CDR3 nucleotides: TGCGCCAGCAGCTTGGGGGGGACTAGCAGTCAAGAGACCCAGTACTTC.